The rows below give T cell receptor beta chains drawn from one sample of a study of control samples from healthy donors and cancer patients. The table came from immunoSEQ multiplex PCR; TCRdb's copy has only in-frame clones and leaves some out. The table has approximately 180,000 clones, more than 85% seen once. What was sequenced was blood. The receptors here all came from a woman aged 40 to 50 in good health. Both conserved end residues are part of each CDR3. D genes are given only for firm matches. Some rows have no size entry. The others give once, few or many, or a class for an expanded clone.

d_call,clone_size,v_call,j_call,cdr3_nt,cdr3_aa
TRBD1,NA,TRBV6-5,TRBJ2-5,TGTGCCAGCAGTTATCTGGACAGGGCTCAAGAGACCCAGTACTTC,CASSYLDRAQETQYF
TRBD2,NA,TRBV2,TRBJ2-3,TGTGCCAGCAGTGGAGATAGCGGGGGTCGGTCAGATACGCAGTATTTT,CASSGDSGGRSDTQYF
NA,few,TRBV5-1,TRBJ2-7,TGCGCCAGCAGCCACAGGGACGAGCAGTACTTC,CASSHRDEQYF
NA,NA,TRBV7-9,TRBJ1-6,TGTGCCAGCAGCTTAGAAGCCAGGGATAATTCACCCCTCCACTTT,CASSLEARDNSPLHF
NA,once,TRBV4-1,TRBJ1-4,TGCGCCAGCAGCCACCTAAGGACAGATAATGAAAAACTGTTTTTT,CASSHLRTDNEKLFF
TRBD1,NA,TRBV5-4,TRBJ1-2,TGTGCCAGCAGCTCGCAGGGGGGAAGTGGCTACACCTTC,CASSSQGGSGYTF
NA,once,TRBV9,TRBJ2-3,TGTGCCAGCAGCGTAAGAGGTGGGGAGGTAGATACGCAGTATTTT,CASSVRGGEVDTQYF
NA,NA,TRBV4-1,TRBJ2-1,TGCGCCAGCAGCCAAGAGAACCTTATCTACAATGAGCAGTTCTTC,CASSQENLIYNEQFF
NA,NA,TRBV7-9,TRBJ1-1,TGTGCCAGCAGCTTAGATGGGAGACAGAACACTGAAGCTTTCTTT,CASSLDGRQNTEAFF
NA,NA,TRBV24-1,TRBJ2-1,TGTGCCACCAGTGACGCGGACGAGCAGTTCTTC,CATSDADEQFF
NA,NA,TRBV6-4,TRBJ2-1,TGTGCCAGCCCCACCAGGGAGTCGGCTGAGCAGTTCTTC,CASPTRESAEQFF
NA,NA,TRBV10-3,TRBJ1-1,TGTGCCATCAGTGAGTGGGCAATGGGGAACACTGAAGCTTTCTTT,CAISEWAMGNTEAFF
TRBD2,NA,TRBV6-1,TRBJ2-4,TGTGCCAGCAGTGAAGGCGGGAGGGGGCGAGACATTCAGTACTTC,CASSEGGRGRDIQYF
NA,NA,TRBV6-5,TRBJ1-3,TGTGCCAGCAGTTACTCCGGCAAGTCTGGAAACACCATATATTTT,CASSYSGKSGNTIYF
NA,NA,TRBV29-1,TRBJ1-1,TGCAGCGTCCCGAAGGACACTGAAGCTTTCTTT,CSVPKDTEAFF
NA,NA,TRBV4-1,TRBJ2-7,TGCGCCAGCAGCCATCTAGACGCCTACGAGCAGTACTTC,CASSHLDAYEQYF
NA,NA,TRBV12-3/TRBV12-4,TRBJ2-2,TGTGCCAGCAGTTTAGCCCCCCCCGGGGAGCTGTTTTTT,CASSLAPPGELFF
NA,NA,TRBV12-3/TRBV12-4,TRBJ2-3,TGTGCCAGCAGTCACACAGATACGCAGTATTTT,CASSHTDTQYF
TRBD1,NA,TRBV6-5,TRBJ1-4,TGTGCCAGCAATAGACAGGGCGGTCGAGAAAAACTGTTTTTT,CASNRQGGREKLFF
TRBD1,NA,TRBV6-6,TRBJ2-7,TGTGCCAGCAGTTACTCAGGGGGCCGTTCCTCCTACGAGCAGTACTTC,CASSYSGGRSSYEQYF
TRBD1,few,TRBV5-4,TRBJ1-2,TGTGCCAGCAGCTTGGCCCGGACAGGCGGCTATGGCTACACCTTC,CASSLARTGGYGYTF
NA,NA,TRBV6-2/TRBV6-3,TRBJ2-3,TGTGCCAGCAGTTTCGGCACAGATACGCAGTATTTT,CASSFGTDTQYF
NA,NA,TRBV4-1,TRBJ2-1,TGCGCCAGCAGCCAAGCCCTTTACAATGAGCAGTTCTTC,CASSQALYNEQFF
NA,NA,TRBV14,TRBJ1-6,TGTGCCAGCAGCCAATCCAGCAGTTTCAGGGAGTGGCATAATTCACCCCTCCACTTT,CASSQSSSFREWHNSPLHF
TRBD1,NA,TRBV5-5,TRBJ2-7,TGTGCCAGCAGCTCGAACGGGGACAGCCCTTACGAGCAGTACTTC,CASSSNGDSPYEQYF
NA,NA,TRBV6-5,TRBJ1-6,TGTGCCAGCAGTTCAGGGGTACCCTCCTATAATTCACCCCTCCACTTT,CASSSGVPSYNSPLHF
NA,NA,TRBV19,TRBJ2-3,TGTGCCAGTAGTATTTCCAGTGTCTTAGATACGCAGTATTTT,CASSISSVLDTQYF
NA,NA,TRBV19,TRBJ1-5,TGTGCCAGTAGTATGGAGGCATCGGTAAGGGGGTCCCAGCCCCAGCATTTT,CASSMEASVRGSQPQHF
NA,NA,TRBV27,TRBJ2-5,TGTGCCAGCAGTGGATGGGGGGCGCGTGAGCAGTACTTC,CASSGWGAREQYF
TRBD2,NA,TRBV2,TRBJ2-3,TGTGCCAGCTCCGGAGCGGGGGGCACAGATACGCAGTATTTT,CASSGAGGTDTQYF
NA,NA,TRBV19,TRBJ1-5,TGTGCCAGTAGACTGATCGAGGGGCAGCCCCAGCATTTT,CASRLIEGQPQHF
NA,NA,TRBV2,TRBJ1-6,TGTGCCAGCAGTGTTCAGGGGCATCGTAATTCACCCCTCCACTTT,CASSVQGHRNSPLHF
TRBD1,NA,TRBV4-1,TRBJ1-2,TGCGCCAGCAGCCAAGATGCAGGGGGCAACTATGGCTACACCTTC,CASSQDAGGNYGYTF
NA,NA,TRBV11-3,TRBJ2-7,TGTGCCAGCAGCCTTAACTGGGCCGACAACGAGCAGTACTTC,CASSLNWADNEQYF
TRBD1,NA,TRBV5-1,TRBJ2-1,TGCGCCAGCATCTCAGAAGGGGGCGGCTCCTACAATGAGCAGTTCTTC,CASISEGGGSYNEQFF
NA,NA,TRBV27,TRBJ2-7,TGTGCCAGCAGTTTTGGTTTAGCCTACGAGCAGTACTTC,CASSFGLAYEQYF
NA,NA,TRBV27,TRBJ2-5,TGTGCCAGCAGGAGGGTCCAATGGGAGACCCAGTACTTC,CASRRVQWETQYF
NA,NA,TRBV12-3/TRBV12-4,TRBJ1-5,TGTGCCAGCAGTTTAGGGCCTCGTCAGCCCCAGCATTTT,CASSLGPRQPQHF
TRBD2,once,TRBV3-1/TRBV3-2,TRBJ2-7,TGTGCCAGCAGCCCAGGAGTATTGCGGGGGTCCTACGAGCAGTACTTC,CASSPGVLRGSYEQYF
NA,NA,TRBV5-4,TRBJ2-5,TGTGCCAGCAGCCAGACTAGTGGCGAGACCCAGTACTTC,CASSQTSGETQYF
NA,NA,TRBV4-1,TRBJ1-3,TGCGCCAGCAGCCAAGTATCAGTGAACACCATATATTTT,CASSQVSVNTIYF
TRBD2,NA,TRBV5-1,TRBJ2-5,TGCGCCAGCTCTGGGGGGGGGATGGCGGAGACCCAGTACTTC,CASSGGGMAETQYF
TRBD1,NA,TRBV5-4,TRBJ1-2,TGTGCCAGCAGCCCCCCAGGGGGCTATGGCTACACCTTC,CASSPPGGYGYTF
TRBD1,NA,TRBV7-9,TRBJ1-2,TGTGCCAGCAGCCTAACAGGGGCTTCATATGGCTACACCTTC,CASSLTGASYGYTF
NA,once,TRBV20-1,TRBJ1-1,TGCAGTGCTAGAGACCAGCCTGAAGCTTTCTTT,CSARDQPEAFF
NA,NA,TRBV2,TRBJ1-1,TGTGCCAGCAGTGAAGGCTGGAACACTGAAGCTTTCTTT,CASSEGWNTEAFF
NA,NA,TRBV7-8,TRBJ1-4,TGTGCCAGCAGCCCGACAGGAGGGACTAATGAAAAACTGTTTTTT,CASSPTGGTNEKLFF
NA,few,TRBV28,TRBJ1-1,TGTGCCAGCACCCCAGGGGCTGGGGTAGCTTTCTTT,CASTPGAGVAFF
NA,NA,TRBV11-2,TRBJ1-6,TGTGCCAGCAGCTTAGAGGGACGGGCCTCACCCCTCCACTTT,CASSLEGRASPLHF
NA,NA,TRBV29-1,TRBJ2-5,TGCAGCGTGGACGGGGGTCTTGGGGAGACCCAGTACTTC,CSVDGGLGETQYF
NA,NA,TRBV4-1,TRBJ1-5,TGCGCCAGCAGCCAGTCCGTAGAGGGCTTTCAGCCCCAGCATTTT,CASSQSVEGFQPQHF
TRBD1,once,TRBV4-1,TRBJ1-2,TGCGCCAGCAGCCACGCCACCGGGACAGCGTATGGCTACACCTTC,CASSHATGTAYGYTF
NA,NA,TRBV5-1,TRBJ1-4,TGCGCCAGCAGCCCCAAGACATCGGGAGAAAAACTGTTTTTT,CASSPKTSGEKLFF
TRBD1,NA,TRBV7-6,TRBJ2-6,TGTGCCAGCAGCTCCAGGACAGGGGATTACTCTGGGGCCAACGTCCTGACTTTC,CASSSRTGDYSGANVLTF